Following are 19 T cell receptor beta chains from one sample sequenced in a study of blood T cell repertoires in COVID-19. Measured with immunoSEQ multiplex PCR; TCRdb has only the in-frame clones, and not every one. The sample lists fewer than 250,000 clones, 83% occurring once. What was sequenced was PBMCs or T cells enriched from blood (not recorded which). The receptors stem from a woman aged 40 to 50 who had been exposed to COVID-19.

This chain connects TRBV5-1 to TRBJ2-5; 7 nucleotides agree with TRBD1. V dropped 4 bases and J dropped 5; count of bases not matched to a gene: 8. This CDR3 is built from 14 residues. From germline, CDR1 is SGHRS and CDR2 YFSETQ. The chain's CDR3 is CASSAAGGMETQYF. The CDR3 DNA follows: TGCGCCAGCAGCGCCGCAGGGGGTATGGAGACCCAGTACTTC.

In this sample, this clone turned up a few times. The chain recombines TRBV19 with TRBJ1-6; 7 bases line up with TRBD1. The V segment lost 6 bases and the J segment 5 bases; nucleotides outside the gene matches: 16. Per the germline V gene, CDR1 is LNHDA and CDR2 is SQIVND (reference sequence). The CDR3 loop spans 18 amino acids. DNA for the CDR3: TGTGCCAGTAGAGGACCCCCCCCCGACAGGGCCAATAATTCACCCCTCCACTTT. Translated, it gives CASRGPPPDRANNSPLHF.

This chain links TRBV6-5 with TRBJ1-5, with TRBD1 matching 7 bases. The CDR3 has 14 amino acids. Germline V gene data show CDR1 as MNHEY and CDR2 as SVGAGI. Trimming cost V 5 bases and J 1 base; bases outside gene matches: 2. CDR3 DNA: TGTGCCAGCAGTCAGGGGGAAAGCAATCAGCCCCAGCATTTT. Its protein product is CASSQGESNQPQHF.

This clone has more than one count but fewer than ten. This sequence joins TRBV9 and TRBJ1-3; 8 nucleotides match TRBD1. The length of the CDR3 is 15 residues. The junction had 9 bases not matched to a gene; V was cut back by 4 bases and J by 6 bases. CDR1 and CDR2 (germline): SGDLS, YYNGEE. The CDR3 nucleotides read TGTGCCAGCAGCTTCCAAGGACAGGGCGAAAACACCATATATTTT. Residues: CASSFQGQGENTIYF.

The V gene is TRBV28, the J gene TRBJ1-6; 7 bases align to TRBD1. The trim removed 4 bases at V and 2 bases at J, leaving 8 bases unmatched. Germline V gene lookup returns CDR1 MDHEN and CDR2 SYDVKM. There are 17 residues in the CDR3. The DNA for the CDR3 is TGTGCCAGCAGTTCCGGGACAGAAGCGGCCTATAATTCACCCCTCCACTTT. This sequence encodes CASSSGTEAAYNSPLHF.

V usage is TRBV7-9 and J usage is TRBJ2-7, with TRBD1 matching over 7 bases. CDR1 is SEHNR, CDR2 FQNEAQ, per germline (reference sequence). Trimming cost V 8 bases and J 4 bases; bases outside gene matches: 8. There are 13 residues in the CDR3. The CDR3, as DNA: TGTGCCAGCGGGAAACAGGGGCAGTACGAGCAGTACTTC. Its protein product is CASGKQGQYEQYF.

This clone was observed a single time. The chain carries TRBV3-1 (or the pseudogene TRBV3-2) and TRBJ2-5, with 10 positions matching TRBD2. V trimming: 6 bases; J trimming: 5 bases; junction bases outside the gene matches: 9. This CDR3 contains 15 residues. From germline, CDR1 is LGHDT and CDR2 YNNKEL (reference sequence). The CDR3, as DNA: TGTGCCAGCAGGGGACTAGCGAGAGGGGGGGAGACCCAGTACTTC. Amino acid sequence: CASRGLARGGETQYF.

In this sample, this clone turned up a few times. This chain connects TRBV7-9 to TRBJ2-7; D possibly corresponds to TRBD1 (6 bases). Per germline, CDR1 SEHNR and CDR2 FQNEAQ (reference sequence). This CDR3 has 12 residues. Trimming stripped 5 bases from V and 6 bases from J, with 11 bases between. The CDR3: CASSRDITEQYF. In DNA form, the CDR3 reads TGTGCCAGCAGCCGGGACATCACCGAGCAGTACTTC.

V is TRBV18 and J is TRBJ2-5, with a tentative D call TRBD2 (6 bases). Between the trimmed V and J ends, which lost 3 bases and 4 bases, there was a span of 9 bases. The CDR3 has 13 residues. Germline CDR1 is KGHSH and CDR2 is LQKENI. The CDR3 loop reads CASSPGTRETQYF. The CDR3, as DNA: TGTGCCAGCTCACCCGGGACTCGAGAGACCCAGTACTTC.

The gene calls are TRBV4-1 and TRBJ2-7; D is possibly TRBD1 (7 bases). Per the germline V gene, CDR1 is MGHRA and CDR2 is YSYEKL. The CDR3 totals 13 residues. The V gene lost 0 bases and the J gene lost 7 bases, with 10 bases spanning the gap. CDR3 in amino acids: CASSQDSGGEQYF. The CDR3 DNA sequence: TGCGCCAGCAGCCAAGATTCAGGGGGGGAGCAGTACTTC.

This sequence joins TRBV28 and TRBJ1-6, with a weak D call TRBD1 (5 bases). The CDR3 loop spans 14 amino acids. The germline V and J ends were trimmed by 7 bases and 4 bases, with 11 bases remaining between them. The germline V gene encodes CDR1 MDHEN and CDR2 SYDVKM. This CDR3 is CASTTGQYNSPLHF. In nucleotides, the CDR3 is TGTGCCAGCACTACCGGACAATATAATTCACCCCTCCACTTT.

This rearrangement joins TRBV5-4 to TRBJ1-6, with 11 bases fitting TRBD1. Germline V gene lookup returns CDR1 SGHNT and CDR2 YYREEE (reference sequence). The V segment lost 0 bases and the J segment 8 bases; nucleotides outside the gene matches: 4. The CDR3 totals 16 residues. The CDR3 spells CASSLVGTGGDSPLHF. The CDR3 region has the DNA TGTGCCAGCAGCTTGGTTGGGACAGGGGGGGATTCACCCCTCCACTTT.

The gene calls are TRBV18 and TRBJ2-7; TRBD1 might be the D (5 bases). CDR3 size: 14 residues. The germline V gene has CDR1 KGHSH and CDR2 LQKENI. V dropped 0 bases and J dropped 5 bases, with 11 bases sitting between them. This chain's CDR3 is CASSPPAGSHEQYF. For the CDR3, the DNA is TGTGCCAGCTCACCACCGGCAGGGTCCCACGAGCAGTACTTC. The full variable domain, in which reference TRBV18 and TRBJ2-7 provide the parts outside the CDR3, is NAGVMQNPRHLVRRRGQEARLRCSPMKGHSHVYWYRQLPEEGLKFMVYLQKENIIDESGMPKERFSAEFPKEGPSILRIQQVVRGDSAAYFCASSPPAGSHEQYFGPGTRLTVT.

The chain is built from TRBV18 and TRBJ1-2, with 8 bases identical to TRBD1. Germline V CDR1 and CDR2: KGHSH, LQKENI. Germline trimming cut 6 bases from V and 1 base from J; bases unmatched to any gene: 10. This CDR3 spans 16 amino acids. The CDR3 loop reads CASSPTGGVGNYGYTF. The CDR3 DNA is TGTGCCAGCTCCCCTACAGGGGGGGTAGGTAACTATGGCTACACCTTC.

The V call is TRBV4-2, the J call TRBJ1-1; 8 nucleotides match TRBD1. Germline V CDR1 and CDR2: LGHNA, YNFKEQ. J lost 3 bases, V lost 5 bases, and 11 bases had no gene match. The CDR3 extends over 16 amino acids. CDR3 region: CASSAVSGQDYTEAFF. CDR3 nucleotide sequence: TGTGCCAGCAGCGCAGTATCGGGACAGGACTACACTGAAGCTTTCTTT.

This sequence joins TRBV7-9 and TRBJ1-1; the D is unclear. Looked up from germline, CDR1 is SEHNR and CDR2 is FQNEAQ (reference sequence). The CDR3 runs 14 residues. Trimming took off 5 bases at V and 3 bases at J, with 13 bases between the two ends. The CDR3 sequence: CASSALDGYTEAFF. The DNA of the CDR3 is TGTGCCAGCAGCGCTCTCGATGGCTACACTGAAGCTTTCTTT.

On this clone: At the DNA level, this CDR3 is encoded by other sequences in the same sample as well. The chain uses TRBV18 and TRBJ1-1; 7 bases map to TRBD1. V lost 3 bases and J lost 3; bases outside the gene matches: 1. Germline loops: CDR1 KGHSH, CDR2 LQKENI. The CDR3 runs to 13 residues. CDR3 nucleotide sequence: TGTGCCAGCTCACCGCAGGGGGACACTGAAGCTTTCTTT. Translating it yields CASSPQGDTEAFF.

This chain uses TRBV6-6 with TRBJ2-4; 10 nucleotides match TRBD1. Germline trimming cut 9 bases from V and 7 bases from J; bases unmatched to any gene: 9. This CDR3 contains 14 residues. CDR1 MNHNY and CDR2 SVGAGI come from the germline V gene (reference sequence). The CDR3 coding sequence is TGTGCCAGTAGACAGGGGGCTTCTGTGAACATTCAGTACTTC. Translation gives CASRQGASVNIQYF.

This chain links TRBV7-9 with TRBJ2-5; 7 bases agree with TRBD1. Trimming cost V 1 base and J 4 bases; bases outside gene matches: 9. The CDR3 totals 16 residues. Germline CDR1 SEHNR, CDR2 FQNEAQ (reference sequence). The CDR3 loop is CASSLVQGGAGETQYF. The DNA for the CDR3 is TGTGCCAGCAGCTTAGTTCAAGGGGGCGCGGGAGAGACCCAGTACTTC. Full variable domain (rest looked up from reference TRBV7-9 and TRBJ2-5): DTGVSQNPRHKITKRGQNVTFRCDPISEHNRLYWYRQTLGQGPEFLTYFQNEAQLEKSRLLSDRFSAERPKGSFSTLEIQRTEQGDSAMYLCASSLVQGGAGETQYFGPGTRLLVL.